This T cell receptor (beta chain) was observed in a study of PD-1 blockade in classical Hodgkin lymphoma. Study overall: The study gave patients nivolumab 3 mg/kg intravenously every 2 weeks. Study conclusions and caveats: Diminished baseline TCR diversity has been reported in newly diagnosed patients relative to healthy donors.

Losses at the gene ends were 4 bases for V and 1 base for J; bases not matched to a gene: 5. The CDR3 sequence is 15 residues long. The germline CDR1 and CDR2 sequences are LNHDA and SQIVND (reference sequence). Points on this clone: What it binds is not known.

Method: immunoSEQ multiplex PCR; TCRdb's copy keeps in-frame clones and lacks some. The table has about 21,000 clones, roughly three quarters seen once; the top ten hold 20%. The time point: cycle 4 day 1 (C4D1), after more than 5 weeks of nivolumab. Brentuximab vedotin exposure varied among the patients, all of whom had relapsed after autologous stem cell transplantation. Patients reached a best response of complete response, partial response or progressive disease. This chain uses TRBV19 with TRBJ2-7; 9 bases are shared with TRBD1. The receptor was isolated from a human donor with classical Hodgkin lymphoma. This specimen consisted of peripheral blood mononuclear cells (PBMCs), obtained before the fourth cycle of nivolumab. The CDR3 loop reads CASSRGQGSSYEQYF. The CDR3 nucleotides read TGTGCCAGTAGTAGAGGACAGGGGTCGTCCTACGAGCAGTACTTC.